The present T cell receptor (beta chain) was sequenced within a study of T-cell memory formation after mild COVID-19. The wider study: In these data, TCR clusters were largely donor specific.

This CDR3 contains 14 residues. The germline gives CDR1 SQVTM, CDR2 ANQGSEA. V shed 6 bases and J shed 0 bases, with 12 bases lying between them. Constant-segment primers served in 5'RACE that generated TCR alpha and TCR beta cDNA libraries bearing sample barcodes and UMIs. Using its own MiXCR run on the 5' RACE reads, TCRdb lists one record per CDR3 protein. Seen here are around 250,000 distinct CDR3 sequences, approximately 9% observed once, and the top ten hold 20% to 25%. Study outcomes and limitations: The study found contracting CD4+ clones mainly in CM and EM and contracting CD8+ clones in EMRA. Unconfirmed was the SARS-CoV-2 specificity of second-wave clones that peaked on day 37.

This clonotype came up once. Its antigen is undetermined. What was sequenced was PBMCs or a T cell subset sorted from them (not recorded which). The chain links TRBV29-1 to TRBJ1-3, with D possibly TRBD1 on 5 matching bases. This clonotype was obtained from a man aged 18 to 30 who had mild COVID-19 (a few samples of this study predate the infection). Cell type and time point are not known. Here the CDR3 DNA reads TGCAGCGTGGTCGTGGGGGACTCTGGAAACACCATATATTTT. It is translated as CSVVVGDSGNTIYF. The variable domain in full, completed from reference TRBV29-1 and TRBJ1-3, reads SAVISQKPSRDICQRGTSLTIQCQVDSQVTMMFWYRQQPGQSLTLIATANQGSEATYESGFVIDKFPISRPNLTFSTLTVSNMSPEDSSIYLCSVVVGDSGNTIYFGEGSWLTVV.